This T cell receptor beta chain was profiled in a study of blood T cell repertoires in COVID-19. Study-wide context: The United States, Italy and Spain supplied acute and convalescent COVID-19 samples. The analysed material was cDNA or gDNA that came from T cells, B-cell-depleted T cells, or PBMCs.

This clone has a single count. How the authors handled the data: Reference gene primer amplification in the assay estimated nucleated cell counts. TCRdb's copy holds only in-frame clones and misses some; the assay was immunoSEQ multiplex PCR. V and J calls plus clone size are reproduced from that table; the DNA served to infer D and trimming. The sample yields around 57,000 clones, just under 90% seen once. The source material was peripheral blood. This receptor was obtained from a human donor with active COVID-19. The donor label of this sample is uncertain.

The CDR3 DNA is TGTGCCAGCAGCTTGGGCCAAGCCTCCGAGCAGTACTTC. It is translated as CASSLGQASEQYF. V gene TRBV11-1 combines with J gene TRBJ2-7; D remains ambiguous. The CDR3 is 13 amino acids. The V gene's germline CDR1 is SGHAT and CDR2 FQDESV (reference sequence). V was trimmed by 3 bases and J by 6 bases, leaving 12 bases between them.